This TCR beta chain stems from a study of blood T cell repertoires in COVID-19. Study context: Collection of acute and convalescent COVID-19 samples took place in the United States, Italy and Spain.

This CDR3 is built from 13 residues. V was shortened by 7 bases and J by 4 bases, with 12 bases between the two germline ends. Per the germline V gene, CDR1 is SGDLS and CDR2 is YYNGEE. Cohort assignment relied on participant-reported clinical history. Two negative PCRs, clearance, or symptom resolution had been documented for recovered Cohort 3 donors. Per the study methods: Quantification of nucleated cells was approximated via reference gene primer amplification. Some clones are missing from TCRdb's copy, which holds only in-frame ones; the method was immunoSEQ multiplex PCR. The DNA was the basis for D and trimming; V, J and clone size are from that table. Among roughly 130,000 clones listed, 80% to 85% were seen once.

This receptor was taken from a woman between 25 and 40 years old who had recovered from COVID-19. Sequencing was done on a sample of PBMCs or T cells enriched from blood (not recorded which). The chain uses TRBV9 and TRBJ1-5, with a weak D call TRBD1 (5 bases). The CDR3 is CASGYGGNQPQHF. CDR3 nucleotides: TGTGCCAGCGGCTATGGGGGGAATCAGCCCCAGCATTTT.